This T cell receptor (beta chain) was documented in a study of blood T cells in healthy people across ages. The germline CDR1 and CDR2 sequences are DFQATT and SNEGSKA (reference sequence). The CDR3 runs to 17 residues. V shed 3 bases and J shed 3 bases, with 24 bases lying between them. The use of a sample-barcoded 5' primer and a J-beta primer mix characterized a second PCR of about 7 to 12 cycles. MiXCR, applied by TCRdb to the 5' RACE reads, yields one record per CDR3 protein. The table includes about 1 million distinct CDR3 sequences, under 45% detected once. The V gene is TRBV20-1, the J gene TRBJ2-7; perhaps TRBD2 as D (5 bases). The sample consisted of blood. The TCR sequence derives from a woman aged 55-75 years in good health. CDR3 residues: CSAREVDSPLNLYEQYF. Here the CDR3 DNA reads TGCAGTGCTAGGGAGGTGGATAGCCCTCTCAACCTCTACGAGCAGTACTTC.